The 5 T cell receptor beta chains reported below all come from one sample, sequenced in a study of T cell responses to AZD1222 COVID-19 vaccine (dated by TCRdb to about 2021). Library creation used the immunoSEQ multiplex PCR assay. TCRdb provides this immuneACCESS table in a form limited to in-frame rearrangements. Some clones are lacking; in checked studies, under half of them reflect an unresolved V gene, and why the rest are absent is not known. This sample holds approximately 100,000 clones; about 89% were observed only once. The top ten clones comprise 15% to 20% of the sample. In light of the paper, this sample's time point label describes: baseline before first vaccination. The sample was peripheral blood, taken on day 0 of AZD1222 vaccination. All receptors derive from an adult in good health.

CDR3 region: CASSSLAGAGETQYF. Here the CDR3 DNA reads TGTGCCAGCAGTTCCCTAGCGGGAGCGGGGGAGACCCAGTACTTC. The chain joins TRBV28 to TRBJ2-5, with 10 bases that match TRBD2. Germline values: CDR1 MDHEN, CDR2 SYDVKM. Germline trimming cut 4 bases from V and 5 bases from J; bases unmatched to any gene: 7. This CDR3 region has 15 residues.

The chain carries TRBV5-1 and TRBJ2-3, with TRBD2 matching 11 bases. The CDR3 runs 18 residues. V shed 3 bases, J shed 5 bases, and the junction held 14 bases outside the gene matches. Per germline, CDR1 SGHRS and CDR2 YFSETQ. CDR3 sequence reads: CASSSLPGTSGWGDTQYF. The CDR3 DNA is TGCGCCAGCAGCTCCCTACCTGGGACTAGCGGATGGGGAGATACGCAGTATTTT.

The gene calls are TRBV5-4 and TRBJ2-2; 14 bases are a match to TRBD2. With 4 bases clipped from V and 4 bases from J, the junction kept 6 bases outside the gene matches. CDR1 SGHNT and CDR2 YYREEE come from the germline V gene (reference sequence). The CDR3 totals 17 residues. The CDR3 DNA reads TGTGCCAGCAGCCCGACTAGCGGGAGGGCCGTCACCGGGGAGCTGTTTTTT. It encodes CASSPTSGRAVTGELFF.

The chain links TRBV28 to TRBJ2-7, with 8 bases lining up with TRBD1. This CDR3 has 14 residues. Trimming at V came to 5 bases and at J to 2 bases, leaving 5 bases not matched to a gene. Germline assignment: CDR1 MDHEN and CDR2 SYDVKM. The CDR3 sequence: CASSAGQGPYEQYF. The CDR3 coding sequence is TGTGCCAGCAGTGCCGGACAGGGACCCTACGAGCAGTACTTC.

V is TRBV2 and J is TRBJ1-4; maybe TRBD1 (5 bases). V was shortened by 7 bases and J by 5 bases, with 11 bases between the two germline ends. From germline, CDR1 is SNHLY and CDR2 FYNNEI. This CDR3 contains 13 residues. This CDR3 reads CASILGENEKLFF. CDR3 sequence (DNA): TGTGCCAGCATCCTAGGGGAGAATGAAAAACTGTTTTTT.